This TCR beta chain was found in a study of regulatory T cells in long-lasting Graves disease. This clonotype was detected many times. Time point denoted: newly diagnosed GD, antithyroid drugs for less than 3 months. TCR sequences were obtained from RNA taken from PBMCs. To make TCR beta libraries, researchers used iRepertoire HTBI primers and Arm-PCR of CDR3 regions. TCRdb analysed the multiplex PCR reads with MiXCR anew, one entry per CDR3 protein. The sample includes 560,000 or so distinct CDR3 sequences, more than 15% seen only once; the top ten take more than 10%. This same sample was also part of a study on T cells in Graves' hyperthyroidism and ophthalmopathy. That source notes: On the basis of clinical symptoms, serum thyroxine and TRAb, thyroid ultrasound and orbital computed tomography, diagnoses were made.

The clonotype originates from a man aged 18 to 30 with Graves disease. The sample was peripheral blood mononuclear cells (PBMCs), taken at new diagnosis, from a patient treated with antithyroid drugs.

Written as DNA, the CDR3 is TGTGCCAGCAGCTTACGGGACCTACCCAAAAACATTCAGTACTTC. Translation: CASSLRDLPKNIQYF. This sequence joins TRBV11-2 and TRBJ2-4; D tentatively reads TRBD1 or TRBD2 (5 bases each). Trimming stripped 2 bases from V and 2 bases from J, with 10 bases between. The length of the CDR3 is 15 residues. Germline CDR1 is SGHAT and CDR2 is FQNNGV. The full variable domain, completed using reference TRBV11-2 and TRBJ2-4, is EAGVAQSPRYKIIEKRQSVAFWCNPISGHATLYWYQQILGQGPKLLIQFQNNGVVDDSQLPKDRFSAERLKGVDSTLKIQPAKLEDSAVYLCASSLRDLPKNIQYFGAGTRLSVL.